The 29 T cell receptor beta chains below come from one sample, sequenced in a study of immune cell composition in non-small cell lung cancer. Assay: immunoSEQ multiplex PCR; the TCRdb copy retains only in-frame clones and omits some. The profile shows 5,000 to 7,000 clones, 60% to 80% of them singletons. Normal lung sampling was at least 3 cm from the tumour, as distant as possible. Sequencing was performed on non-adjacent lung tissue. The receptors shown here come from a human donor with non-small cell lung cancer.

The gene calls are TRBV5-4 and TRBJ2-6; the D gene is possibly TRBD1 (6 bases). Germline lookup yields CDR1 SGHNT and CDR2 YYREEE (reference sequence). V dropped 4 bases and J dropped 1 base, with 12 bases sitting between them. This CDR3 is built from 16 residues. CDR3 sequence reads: CASSPGAPSGANVLTF. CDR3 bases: TGTGCCAGCAGCCCAGGGGCCCCTTCTGGGGCCAACGTCCTGACTTTC.

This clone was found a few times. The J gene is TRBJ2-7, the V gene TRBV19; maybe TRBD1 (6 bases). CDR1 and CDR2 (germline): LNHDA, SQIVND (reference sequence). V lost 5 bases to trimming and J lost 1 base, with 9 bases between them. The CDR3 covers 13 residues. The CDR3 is CASSFGQSYEQYF. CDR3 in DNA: TGTGCCAGTAGTTTTGGACAGTCCTACGAGCAGTACTTC. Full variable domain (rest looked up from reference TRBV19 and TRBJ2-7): DGGITQSPKYLFRKEGQNVTLSCEQNLNHDAMYWYRQDPGQGLRLIYYSQIVNDFQKGDIAEGYSVSREKKESFPLTVTSAQKNPTAFYLCASSFGQSYEQYFGPGTRLTVT.

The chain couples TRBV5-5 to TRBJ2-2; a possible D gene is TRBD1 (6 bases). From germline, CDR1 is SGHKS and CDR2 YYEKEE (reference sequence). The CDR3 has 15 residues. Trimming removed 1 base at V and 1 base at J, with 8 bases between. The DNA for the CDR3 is TGTGCCAGCAGCTTGATGGGACAGAACACCGGGGAGCTGTTTTTT. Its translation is CASSLMGQNTGELFF.

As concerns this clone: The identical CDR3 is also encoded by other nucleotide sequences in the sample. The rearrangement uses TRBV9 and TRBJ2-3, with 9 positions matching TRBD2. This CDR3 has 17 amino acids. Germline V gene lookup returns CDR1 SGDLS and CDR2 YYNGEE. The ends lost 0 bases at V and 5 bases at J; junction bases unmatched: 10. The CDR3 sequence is CASSVVPGGGAVDTQYF. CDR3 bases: TGTGCCAGCAGCGTAGTACCGGGCGGGGGGGCCGTAGATACGCAGTATTTT.

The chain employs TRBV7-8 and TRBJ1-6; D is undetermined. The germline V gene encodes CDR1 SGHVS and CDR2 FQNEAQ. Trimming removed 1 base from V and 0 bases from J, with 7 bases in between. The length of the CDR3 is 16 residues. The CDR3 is CASSLDPSSYNSPLHF. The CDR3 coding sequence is TGTGCCAGCAGCTTAGATCCCAGCTCCTATAATTCACCCCTCCACTTT.

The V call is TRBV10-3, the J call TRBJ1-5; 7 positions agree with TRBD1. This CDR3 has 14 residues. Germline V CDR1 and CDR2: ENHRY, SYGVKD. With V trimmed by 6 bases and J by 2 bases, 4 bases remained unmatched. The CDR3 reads CAISLGQGNQPQHF. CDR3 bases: TGTGCCATCAGCCTCGGACAGGGCAATCAGCCCCAGCATTTT.

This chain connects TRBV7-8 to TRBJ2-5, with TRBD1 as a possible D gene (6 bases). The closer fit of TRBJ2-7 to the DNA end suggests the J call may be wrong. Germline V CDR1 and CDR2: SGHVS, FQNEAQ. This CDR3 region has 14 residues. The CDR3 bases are TGTGCCAGCAGCTTAACAGGGAATTACTACGAGCAGTACTTC. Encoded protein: CASSLTGNYYEQYF.

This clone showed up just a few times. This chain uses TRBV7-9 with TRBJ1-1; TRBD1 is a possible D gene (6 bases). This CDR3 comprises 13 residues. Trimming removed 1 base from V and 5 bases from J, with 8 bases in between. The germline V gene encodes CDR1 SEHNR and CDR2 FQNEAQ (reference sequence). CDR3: CASSLGTATEAFF. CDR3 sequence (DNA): TGTGCCAGCAGCTTAGGGACAGCTACTGAAGCTTTCTTT.

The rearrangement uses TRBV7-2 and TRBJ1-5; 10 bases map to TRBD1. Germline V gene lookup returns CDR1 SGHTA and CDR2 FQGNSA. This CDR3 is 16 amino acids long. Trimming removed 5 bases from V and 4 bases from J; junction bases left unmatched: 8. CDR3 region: CASSPRQGAWNQPQHF. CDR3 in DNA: TGTGCCAGCAGCCCCAGACAGGGGGCCTGGAATCAGCCCCAGCATTTT.

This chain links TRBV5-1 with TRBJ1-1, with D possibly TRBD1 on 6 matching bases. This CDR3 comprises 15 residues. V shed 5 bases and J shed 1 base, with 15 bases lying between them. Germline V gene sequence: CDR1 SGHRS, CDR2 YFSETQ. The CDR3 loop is CASRVGGRSNTEAFF. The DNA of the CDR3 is TGCGCCAGCAGGGTTGGGGGCAGGTCGAACACTGAAGCTTTCTTT.

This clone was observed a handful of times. CDR3 nucleotide sequence: TGTGCCAGCAGCGAGGGGAGAACTAGCAAAGAGACCCAGTACTTC. Translated: CASSEGRTSKETQYF. The chain links TRBV9 to TRBJ2-5; TRBD2 might be the D (6 bases). The CDR3 runs to 15 residues. Germline V gene lookup returns CDR1 SGDLS and CDR2 YYNGEE. V was cut by 3 bases and J by 3 bases, with 15 bases left in between.

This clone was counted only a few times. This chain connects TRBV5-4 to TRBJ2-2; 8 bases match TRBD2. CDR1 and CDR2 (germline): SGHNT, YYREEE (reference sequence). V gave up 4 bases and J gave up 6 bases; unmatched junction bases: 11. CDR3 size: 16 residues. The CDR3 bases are TGTGCCAGCAGCGCAAGCGGGGGCCCATCCCCCGGGGAGCTGTTTTTT. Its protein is CASSASGGPSPGELFF.

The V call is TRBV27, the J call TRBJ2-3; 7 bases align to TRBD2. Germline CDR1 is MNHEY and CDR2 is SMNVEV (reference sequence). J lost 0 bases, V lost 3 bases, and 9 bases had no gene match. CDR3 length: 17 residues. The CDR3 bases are TGTGCCAGCAGTTTGAGGAGTCTAGCGGCTAGCACAGATACGCAGTATTTT. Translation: CASSLRSLAASTDTQYF.

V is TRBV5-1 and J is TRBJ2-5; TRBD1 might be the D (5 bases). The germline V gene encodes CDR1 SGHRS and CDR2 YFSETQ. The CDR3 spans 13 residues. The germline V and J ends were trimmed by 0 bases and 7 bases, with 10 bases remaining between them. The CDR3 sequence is CASSLAAGLTQYF. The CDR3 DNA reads TGCGCCAGCAGCTTGGCGGCAGGGTTGACCCAGTACTTC.

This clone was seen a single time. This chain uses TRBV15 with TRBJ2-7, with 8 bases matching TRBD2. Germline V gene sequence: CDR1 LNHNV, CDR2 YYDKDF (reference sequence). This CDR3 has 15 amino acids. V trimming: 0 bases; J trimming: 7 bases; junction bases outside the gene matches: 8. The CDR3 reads CATSRDPSGGYEQYF. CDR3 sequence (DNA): TGTGCCACCAGCAGAGATCCGTCGGGGGGGTATGAGCAGTACTTC.

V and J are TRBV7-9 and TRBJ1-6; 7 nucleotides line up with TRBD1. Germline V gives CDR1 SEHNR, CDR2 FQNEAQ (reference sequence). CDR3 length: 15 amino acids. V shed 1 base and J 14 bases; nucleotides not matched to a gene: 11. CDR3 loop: CASSLVRGGQFSLHF. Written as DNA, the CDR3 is TGTGCCAGCAGCTTAGTTCGTGGGGGACAGTTTTCCCTCCACTTT. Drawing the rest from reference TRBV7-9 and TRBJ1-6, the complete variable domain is DTGVSQNPRHKITKRGQNVTFRCDPISEHNRLYWYRQTLGQGPEFLTYFQNEAQLEKSRLLSDRFSAERPKGSFSTLEIQRTEQGDSAMYLCASSLVRGGQFSLHFGNGTRLTVT.

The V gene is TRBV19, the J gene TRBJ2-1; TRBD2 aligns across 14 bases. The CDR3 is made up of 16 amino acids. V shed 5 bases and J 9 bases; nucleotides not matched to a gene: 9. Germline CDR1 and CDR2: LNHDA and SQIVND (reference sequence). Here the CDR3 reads CASSSPGLAGAGEQFF. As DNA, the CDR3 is TGTGCCAGTAGTTCCCCGGGACTAGCGGGAGCGGGTGAGCAGTTCTTC.

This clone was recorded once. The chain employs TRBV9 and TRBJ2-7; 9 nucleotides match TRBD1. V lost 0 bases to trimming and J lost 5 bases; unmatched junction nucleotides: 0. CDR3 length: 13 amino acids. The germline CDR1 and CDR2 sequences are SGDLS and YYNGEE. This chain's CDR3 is CASSVGTGDEQYF. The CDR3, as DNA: TGTGCCAGCAGCGTAGGGACAGGGGACGAGCAGTACTTC.

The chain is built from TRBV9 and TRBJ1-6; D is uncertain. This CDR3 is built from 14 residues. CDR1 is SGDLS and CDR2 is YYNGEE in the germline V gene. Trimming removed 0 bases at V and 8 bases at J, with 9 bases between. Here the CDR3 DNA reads TGTGCCAGCAGCGTAGGAGGGTTCGATTCACCCCTCCACTTT. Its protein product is CASSVGGFDSPLHF.

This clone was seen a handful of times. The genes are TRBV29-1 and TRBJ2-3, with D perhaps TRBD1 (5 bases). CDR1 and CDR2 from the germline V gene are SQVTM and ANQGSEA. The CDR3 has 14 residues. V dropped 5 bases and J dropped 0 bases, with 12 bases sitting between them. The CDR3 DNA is TGCAGCGTTCCAACAGGTTCTAGCACAGATACGCAGTATTTT. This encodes CSVPTGSSTDTQYF.

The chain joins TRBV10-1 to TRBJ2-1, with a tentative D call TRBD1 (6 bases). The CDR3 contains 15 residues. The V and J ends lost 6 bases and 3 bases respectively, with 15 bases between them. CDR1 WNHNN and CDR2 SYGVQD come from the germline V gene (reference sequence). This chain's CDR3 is CASSPGQIDYNEQFF. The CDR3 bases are TGCGCCAGCAGCCCCGGACAGATTGACTACAATGAGCAGTTCTTC.

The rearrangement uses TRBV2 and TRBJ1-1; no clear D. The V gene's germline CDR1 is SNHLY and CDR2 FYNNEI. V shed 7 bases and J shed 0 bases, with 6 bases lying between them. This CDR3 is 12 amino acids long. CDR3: CASILLNTEAFF. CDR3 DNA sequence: TGTGCCAGCATCTTATTGAACACTGAAGCTTTCTTT.

This CDR3 is CAISELDRADSPLHF. In DNA form, the CDR3 reads TGTGCCATCAGTGAATTGGACAGGGCCGATTCACCCCTCCACTTT. The V call is TRBV10-3, the J call TRBJ1-6; 8 bases are a match to TRBD1. The CDR3 is 15 residues long. CDR1 and CDR2 (germline): ENHRY, SYGVKD. V trimming: 3 bases; J trimming: 8 bases; junction bases outside the gene matches: 6.

The CDR3 DNA is TGCGCCAGCAGCGTACTAGCGTCCCCAGATACGCAGTATTTT. Residues: CASSVLASPDTQYF. The chain uses TRBV5-1 and TRBJ2-3, with TRBD2 matching 7 bases. V trimming: 4 bases; J trimming: 4 bases; junction bases outside the gene matches: 6. The CDR3 runs 14 residues. Looked up from germline, CDR1 is SGHRS and CDR2 is YFSETQ. Using reference TRBV5-1 and TRBJ2-3 for the parts outside the CDR3, the full variable domain is KAGVTQTPRYLIKTRGQQVTLSCSPISGHRSVSWYQQTPGQGLQFLFEYFSETQRNKGNFPGRFSGRQFSNSRSEMNVSTLELGDSALYLCASSVLASPDTQYFGPGTRLTVL.

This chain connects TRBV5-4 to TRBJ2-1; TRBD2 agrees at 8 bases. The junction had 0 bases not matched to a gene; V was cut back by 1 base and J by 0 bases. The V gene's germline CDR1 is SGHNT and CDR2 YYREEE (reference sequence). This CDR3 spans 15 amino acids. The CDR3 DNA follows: TGTGCCAGCAGCTTGCGGGGGGGCTCCTACAATGAGCAGTTCTTC. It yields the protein CASSLRGGSYNEQFF.

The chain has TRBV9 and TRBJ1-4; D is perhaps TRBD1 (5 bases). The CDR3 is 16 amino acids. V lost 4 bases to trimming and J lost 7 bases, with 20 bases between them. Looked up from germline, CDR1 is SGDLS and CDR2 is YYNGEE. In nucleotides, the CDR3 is TGTGCCAGCAGCCCGGGACTAGGGCCTTCGGGTGAAAAACTGTTTTTT. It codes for CASSPGLGPSGEKLFF.

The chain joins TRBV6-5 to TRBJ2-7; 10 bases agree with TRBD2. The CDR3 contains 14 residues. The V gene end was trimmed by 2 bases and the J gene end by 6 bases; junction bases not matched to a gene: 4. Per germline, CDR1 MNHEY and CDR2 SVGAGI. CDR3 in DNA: TGTGCCAGCAGTTACGTAGCGGGAGGATCCGAGCAGTACTTC. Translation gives CASSYVAGGSEQYF.

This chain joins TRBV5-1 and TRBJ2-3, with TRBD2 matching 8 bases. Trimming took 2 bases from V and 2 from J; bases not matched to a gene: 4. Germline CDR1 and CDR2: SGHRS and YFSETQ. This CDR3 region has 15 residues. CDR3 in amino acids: CASSFIAGNTDTQYF. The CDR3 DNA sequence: TGCGCCAGCAGCTTCATAGCGGGGAACACAGATACGCAGTATTTT.

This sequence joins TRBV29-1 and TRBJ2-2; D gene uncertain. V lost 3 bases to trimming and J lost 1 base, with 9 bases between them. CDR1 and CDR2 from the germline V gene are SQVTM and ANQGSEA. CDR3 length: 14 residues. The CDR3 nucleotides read TGCAGCGTTGACGAGACGGGGAACACCGGGGAGCTGTTTTTT. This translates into CSVDETGNTGELFF.